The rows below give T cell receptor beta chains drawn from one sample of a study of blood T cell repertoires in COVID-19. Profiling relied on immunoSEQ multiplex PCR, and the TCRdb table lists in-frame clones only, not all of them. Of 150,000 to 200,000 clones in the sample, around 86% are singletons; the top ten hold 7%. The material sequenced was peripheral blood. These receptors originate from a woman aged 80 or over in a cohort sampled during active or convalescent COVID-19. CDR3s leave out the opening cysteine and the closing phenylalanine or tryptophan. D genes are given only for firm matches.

CDR3aa: ASSQEGAGKNIQY
j_gene: TRBJ2-4
v_gene: TRBV4-1
d_gene: NA

CDR3aa: ASSLITGGGDTQY
j_gene: TRBJ2-3
v_gene: TRBV7-9
d_gene: TRBD1

CDR3aa: ASRQGGWGNQPQH
j_gene: TRBJ1-5
v_gene: TRBV27
d_gene: NA

CDR3aa: ASSVGQRSYGYT
j_gene: TRBJ1-2
v_gene: TRBV11-2
d_gene: NA

CDR3aa: ASSVGGRPPGELF
j_gene: TRBJ2-2
v_gene: TRBV6-4
d_gene: NA

CDR3aa: ASSLGGGAYNEQF
j_gene: TRBJ2-1
v_gene: TRBV5-4
d_gene: NA

CDR3aa: SVTVYGNTIY
j_gene: TRBJ1-3
v_gene: TRBV29-1
d_gene: NA

CDR3aa: ASGQPPGSGDTEAF
j_gene: TRBJ1-1
v_gene: TRBV12-5
d_gene: NA

CDR3aa: ASSIPLAGWETQY
j_gene: TRBJ2-5
v_gene: TRBV19
d_gene: TRBD2

CDR3aa: ASSEYAGGTYEQY
j_gene: TRBJ2-7
v_gene: TRBV10-1
d_gene: TRBD2

CDR3aa: ASSGDRNTGELF
j_gene: TRBJ2-2
v_gene: TRBV5-4
d_gene: TRBD1

CDR3aa: ASSQDPGGFGGLQPQH
j_gene: TRBJ1-5
v_gene: TRBV4-2
d_gene: NA

CDR3aa: ASSYTGQSTEAF
j_gene: TRBJ1-1
v_gene: TRBV6-5
d_gene: NA

CDR3aa: ASSPDNEQF
j_gene: TRBJ2-1
v_gene: TRBV12-3/TRBV12-4
d_gene: NA

CDR3aa: ASSPSTAYQPQH
j_gene: TRBJ1-5
v_gene: TRBV7-8
d_gene: NA

CDR3aa: ASSYSEGLSRETQY
j_gene: TRBJ2-5
v_gene: TRBV6-5
d_gene: NA

CDR3aa: ASSLRWGTGDLYEQY
j_gene: TRBJ2-7
v_gene: TRBV27
d_gene: TRBD1

CDR3aa: ASNKPSGGSDTQY
j_gene: TRBJ2-3
v_gene: TRBV5-4
d_gene: TRBD2

CDR3aa: AISPGTGVTEAF
j_gene: TRBJ1-1
v_gene: TRBV10-3
d_gene: TRBD1

CDR3aa: ASSYTTGSGYGYT
j_gene: TRBJ1-2
v_gene: TRBV3-1/TRBV3-2
d_gene: TRBD1

CDR3aa: ASSSRRGEETQY
j_gene: TRBJ2-5
v_gene: TRBV11-2
d_gene: NA

CDR3aa: ASSQPSGIYGYT
j_gene: TRBJ1-2
v_gene: TRBV28
d_gene: NA

CDR3aa: ASSPQINTGELF
j_gene: TRBJ2-2
v_gene: TRBV11-2
d_gene: NA